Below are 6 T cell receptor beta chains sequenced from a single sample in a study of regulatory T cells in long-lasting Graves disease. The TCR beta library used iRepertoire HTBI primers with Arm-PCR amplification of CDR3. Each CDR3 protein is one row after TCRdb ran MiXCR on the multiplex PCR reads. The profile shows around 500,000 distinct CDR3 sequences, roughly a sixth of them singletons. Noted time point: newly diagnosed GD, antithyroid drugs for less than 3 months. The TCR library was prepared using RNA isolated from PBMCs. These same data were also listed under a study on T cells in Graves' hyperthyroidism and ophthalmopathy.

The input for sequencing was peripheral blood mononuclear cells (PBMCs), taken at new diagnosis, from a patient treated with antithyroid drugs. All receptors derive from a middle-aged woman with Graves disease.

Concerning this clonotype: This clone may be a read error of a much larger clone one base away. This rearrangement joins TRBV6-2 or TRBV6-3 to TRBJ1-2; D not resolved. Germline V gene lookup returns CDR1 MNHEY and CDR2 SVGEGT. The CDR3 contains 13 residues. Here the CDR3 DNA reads TGTGCCAGCACAAAGGAGACGCCCTATAGCTACACCTTC. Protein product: CASTKETPYSYTF.

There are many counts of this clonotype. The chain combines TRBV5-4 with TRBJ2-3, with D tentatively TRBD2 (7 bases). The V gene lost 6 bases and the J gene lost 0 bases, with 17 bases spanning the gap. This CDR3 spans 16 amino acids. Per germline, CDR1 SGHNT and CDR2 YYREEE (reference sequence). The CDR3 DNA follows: TGTGCCAGCATCCCGGGGGGCTCGTTTAGCACAGATACGCAGTATTTT. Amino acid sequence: CASIPGGSFSTDTQYF.

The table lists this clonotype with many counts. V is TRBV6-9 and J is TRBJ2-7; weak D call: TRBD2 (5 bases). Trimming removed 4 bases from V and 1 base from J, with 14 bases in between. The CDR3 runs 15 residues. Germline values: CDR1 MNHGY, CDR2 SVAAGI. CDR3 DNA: TGTGCCAGCAGTTCTTATCGGGGTTCGTCCTACGAGCAGTACTTC. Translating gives CASSSYRGSSYEQYF.

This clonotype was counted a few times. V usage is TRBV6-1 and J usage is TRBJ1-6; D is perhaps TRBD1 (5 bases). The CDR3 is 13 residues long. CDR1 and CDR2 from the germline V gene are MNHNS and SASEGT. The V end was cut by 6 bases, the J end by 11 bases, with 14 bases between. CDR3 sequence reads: CASRFEGNPPLHF. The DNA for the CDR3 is TGTGCCAGCAGATTCGAGGGGAATCCACCCCTCCACTTT.

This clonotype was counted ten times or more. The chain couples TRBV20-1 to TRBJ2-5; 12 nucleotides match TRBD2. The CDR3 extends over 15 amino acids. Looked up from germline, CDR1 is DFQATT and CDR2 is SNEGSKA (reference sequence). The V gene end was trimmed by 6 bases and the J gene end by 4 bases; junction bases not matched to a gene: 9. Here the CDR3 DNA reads TGCAGTGCACACCCACCGGGACTAGCGGGAGAGACCCAGTACTTC. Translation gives CSAHPPGLAGETQYF.

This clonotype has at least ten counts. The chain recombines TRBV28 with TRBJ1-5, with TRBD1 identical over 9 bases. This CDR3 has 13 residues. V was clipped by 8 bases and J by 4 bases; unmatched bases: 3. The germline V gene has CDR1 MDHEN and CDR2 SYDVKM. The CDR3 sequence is CASGDRENQPQHF. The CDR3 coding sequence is TGTGCCAGCGGGGACAGGGAGAATCAGCCCCAGCATTTT.